This T cell receptor beta chain was sequenced during a study of T cell responses to AZD1222 COVID-19 vaccine. In the study overall: Both about-4-week and about-12-week second-dose recipients were combined. Study-wide results and caveats: The study sampled repertoires only after the peak T cell response. Donors were mostly white British, more females; clonal diversity possibly underestimated.

The CDR3 is 13 amino acids. Trimming removed 3 bases from V and 5 bases from J, with 10 bases in between. CDR1 and CDR2 from the germline V gene are MNHEY and SMNVEV (reference sequence). About this clone itself: The antigen is not known.

The assay was immunoSEQ multiplex PCR, and TCRdb's table has in-frame clones only and misses some. The table lists about 120,000 clones, 70% to 90% of them singletons. The clonotype comes from an adult in good health. J is TRBJ1-1 and V is TRBV27; TRBD1 is a possible D gene (6 bases). The sample here was peripheral blood, taken on day 0 of AZD1222 vaccination. The CDR3 DNA reads TGTGCCAGCAGTTTCCTGGGGGCGACTGAAGCTTTCTTT. Its protein product is CASSFLGATEAFF.